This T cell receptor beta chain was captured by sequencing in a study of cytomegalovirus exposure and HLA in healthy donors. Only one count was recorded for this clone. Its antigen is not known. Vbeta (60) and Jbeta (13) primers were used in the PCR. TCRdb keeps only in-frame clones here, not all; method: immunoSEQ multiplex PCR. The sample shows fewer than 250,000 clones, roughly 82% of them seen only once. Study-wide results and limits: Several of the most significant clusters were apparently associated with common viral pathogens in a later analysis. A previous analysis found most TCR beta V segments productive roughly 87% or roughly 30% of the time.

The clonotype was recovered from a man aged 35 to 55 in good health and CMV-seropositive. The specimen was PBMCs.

DNA for the CDR3: TGTGCCAGCAGCTTACTGGTCAGGGGAGAGCAGTACGTC. Translating gives CASSLLVRGEQYV. The V gene is TRBV13, the J gene TRBJ2-7; weak D call: TRBD1 (6 bases). The length of the CDR3 is 13 residues. Germline V lookup: CDR1 PRHDT, CDR2 FYEKMQ (reference sequence). V gave up 2 bases and J gave up 7 bases, with 12 bases separating them.